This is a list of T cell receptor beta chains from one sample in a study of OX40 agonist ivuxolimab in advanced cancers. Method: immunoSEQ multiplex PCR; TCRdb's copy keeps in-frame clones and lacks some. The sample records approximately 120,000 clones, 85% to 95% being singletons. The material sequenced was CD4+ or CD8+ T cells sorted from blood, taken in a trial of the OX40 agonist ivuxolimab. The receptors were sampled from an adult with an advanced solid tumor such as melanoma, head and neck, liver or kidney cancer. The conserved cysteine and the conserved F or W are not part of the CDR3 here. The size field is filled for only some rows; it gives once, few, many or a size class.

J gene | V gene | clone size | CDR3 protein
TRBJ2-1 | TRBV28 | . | ASSSRLANAYNEQF
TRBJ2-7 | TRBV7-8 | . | ASSLLAGRNYEQY
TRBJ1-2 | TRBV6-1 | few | ASREGGRSYGYT
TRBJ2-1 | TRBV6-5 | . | ASSDGGSEQF
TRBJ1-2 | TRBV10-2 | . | ASTGTGGYT
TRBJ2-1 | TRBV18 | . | ASSQLQGTYNEQF
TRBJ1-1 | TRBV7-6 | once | ASSLGRGDTEAF
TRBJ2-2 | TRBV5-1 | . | ASSRDRNTGELF
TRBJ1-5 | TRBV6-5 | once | ASSSNTGGAQPQH
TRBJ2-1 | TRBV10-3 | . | AISEPTVAGRVYNEQF
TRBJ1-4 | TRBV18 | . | ASSGVATNEKLF
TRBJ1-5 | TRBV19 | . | ASTGGGNQSQH
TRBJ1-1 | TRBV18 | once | ASSPGQNREAF
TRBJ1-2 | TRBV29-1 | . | SVEDPNRASGYT
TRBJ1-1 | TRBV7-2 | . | ASSVDRGPNTEAF
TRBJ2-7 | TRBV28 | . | ASSFDSQSSYEQY
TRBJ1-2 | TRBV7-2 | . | ASSSFRGDGYT
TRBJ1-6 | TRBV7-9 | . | ASSLVQFNSPLH
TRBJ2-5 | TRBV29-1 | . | SVEGGLSDRRGETQY
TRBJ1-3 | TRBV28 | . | ASSAAVTRAAGNTIY